This is a list of T cell receptor beta chains from one sample in a study of blood T cell repertoires in COVID-19. Produced via immunoSEQ multiplex PCR; TCRdb's table is partial and in-frame only. The sample lists hundreds of thousands of clones; nearly 90% were seen once. The sample taken for sequencing was peripheral blood. These TCRs come from a woman aged 30 to 39 with COVID-19, enrolled during active disease. Each CDR3 is given with its conserved first and last residue.

v_gene	j_gene	CDR3aa
TRBV19	TRBJ1-3	CASSLQRSGNTIYF
TRBV15	TRBJ1-2	CATSKRGDPTYGGYTF
TRBV28	TRBJ2-7	CASSFPGTGAYEQYF
TRBV2	TRBJ2-2	CASSDLAGVNTGELFF
TRBV5-5	TRBJ1-1	CASSASRGSLEAFF
TRBV6-5	TRBJ1-1	CASSYSRSLNTEAFF
TRBV9	TRBJ1-6	CASGRGNSPLHF
TRBV5-8	TRBJ2-5	CASSPWTGKVVETQYF
TRBV2	TRBJ2-5	CASSWTKQETQYF
TRBV11-2	TRBJ1-4	CASSTGIIEKLFF
TRBV7-9	TRBJ2-7	CASSLAGQGQSYEQYF